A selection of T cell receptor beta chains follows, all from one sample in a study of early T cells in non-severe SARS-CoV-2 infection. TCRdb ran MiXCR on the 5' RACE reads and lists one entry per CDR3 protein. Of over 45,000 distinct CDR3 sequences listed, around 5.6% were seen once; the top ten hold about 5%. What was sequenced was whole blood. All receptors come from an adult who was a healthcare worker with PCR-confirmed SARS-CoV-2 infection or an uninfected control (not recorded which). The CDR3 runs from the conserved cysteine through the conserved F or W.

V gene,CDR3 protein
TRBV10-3,CAIKADRGHEKLFF
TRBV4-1,CASSQLNYNEQFF
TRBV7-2,CASSFGQGARSNQPQHF
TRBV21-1,CASSTLHGKSEQFF
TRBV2,CASRRPGELFF
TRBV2,CADGTGTVYGYTF
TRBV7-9,CASSPLVDGYTF
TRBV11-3,CASSLGMQFNEQFF
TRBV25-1,CASSVGTSGSTDTQYF
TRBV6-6,CASSYPSPGTREQYF
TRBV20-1,CSARVNGYEQYF
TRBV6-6,CASSYLLVAGEGREQFF
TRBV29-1,CSVGRAVGELFF
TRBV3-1,CASTSSGGVHEQYF
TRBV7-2,CASSFWTESNYGYTF
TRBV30,CAWSVYGASSSYNEQFF
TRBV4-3,CASSQARGSSPSDEQYF
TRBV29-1,CSATAGGSTDTQYF
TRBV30,CAWSVGWTSGSTGRELFF
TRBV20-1,CSARGGSNTGELFF
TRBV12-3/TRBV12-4,CASSPRRLVAGRETQYF
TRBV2,CAREAGGYNEQFF
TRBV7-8,CASSFGGTGNTIYF
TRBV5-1,CASSLGGRLGDTQYF
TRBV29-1,CSARTQLAQKNIQYF
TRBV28,CASSLFLSASGGTEAFF
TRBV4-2,CASSQPRTGGTEAFF
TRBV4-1,CASSPHSGAEGYEQYF
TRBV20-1,CSAKATLAGSYEQYF
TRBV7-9,CASSFRPRGPGGEREQFF
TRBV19,CASMRGQGTYQPQHF
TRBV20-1,CSARDVLGLVETQYF
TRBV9,CASSVSPGQEASGNTIYF
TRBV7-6,CASSLEVNTEAFF
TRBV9,CASNQGRMNTEAFF
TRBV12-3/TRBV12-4,CAIRDKANYGYTF
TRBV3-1,CASSIDTTSGNTIYF